This T cell receptor beta chain came from a study of T cell responses to AZD1222 COVID-19 vaccine. Per germline, CDR1 LNHDA and CDR2 SQIVND (reference sequence). Trimming left V 7 bases short and J 3 bases short, with 16 bases between. This CDR3 is 15 amino acids long. Study observations and caveats: Reports say nearly half of spike-specific TCRs go after unmutated variant regions. AZD1222 recipients seropositive at baseline numbered only 5 to 7. No repertoire was sampled before or during the peak T cell response, only after it. Females made up more of the donors, who were largely white British, and clonal diversity may have come out too low.

The method was immunoSEQ multiplex PCR; TCRdb's version includes in-frame clones alone and lacks a portion of them. Among 150,000 or so clones listed, around 93% were seen once. About this clone itself: The target antigen is unknown.

V is TRBV19 and J is TRBJ1-3; D is perhaps TRBD1 (6 bases). The receptor was derived from an adult who received the AZD1222 COVID-19 vaccine. The sample was peripheral blood, taken 28 days after the second AZD1222 dose. This chain's CDR3 is CASTMDSSFGNTIYF. CDR3 in DNA: TGTGCCAGTACTATGGACAGCTCTTTTGGAAACACCATATATTTT.